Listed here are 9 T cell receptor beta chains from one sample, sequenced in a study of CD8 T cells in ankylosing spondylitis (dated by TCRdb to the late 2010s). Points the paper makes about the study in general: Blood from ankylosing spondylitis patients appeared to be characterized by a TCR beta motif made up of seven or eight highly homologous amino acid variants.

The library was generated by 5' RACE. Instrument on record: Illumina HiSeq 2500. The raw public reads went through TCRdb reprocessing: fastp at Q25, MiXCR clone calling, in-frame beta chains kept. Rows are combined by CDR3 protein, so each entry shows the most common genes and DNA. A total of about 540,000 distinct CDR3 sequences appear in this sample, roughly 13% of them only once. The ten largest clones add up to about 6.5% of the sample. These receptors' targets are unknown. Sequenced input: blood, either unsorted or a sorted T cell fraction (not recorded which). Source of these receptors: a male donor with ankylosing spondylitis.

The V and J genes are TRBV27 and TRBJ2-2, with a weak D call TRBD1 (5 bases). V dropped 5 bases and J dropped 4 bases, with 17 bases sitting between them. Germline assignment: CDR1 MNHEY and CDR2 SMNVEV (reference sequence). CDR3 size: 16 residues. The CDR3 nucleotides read TGTGCCAGCAGTCAAAACCGACAGCTTAGCACCGGGGAGCTGTTTTTT. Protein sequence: CASSQNRQLSTGELFF.

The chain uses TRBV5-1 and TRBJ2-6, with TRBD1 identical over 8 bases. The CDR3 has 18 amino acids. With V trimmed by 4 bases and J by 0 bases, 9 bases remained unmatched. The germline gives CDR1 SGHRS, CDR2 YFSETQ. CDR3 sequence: CASSPRDRKPSGANVLTF. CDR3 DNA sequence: TGCGCCAGCAGCCCGAGGGACAGGAAACCCTCTGGGGCCAACGTCCTGACTTTC.

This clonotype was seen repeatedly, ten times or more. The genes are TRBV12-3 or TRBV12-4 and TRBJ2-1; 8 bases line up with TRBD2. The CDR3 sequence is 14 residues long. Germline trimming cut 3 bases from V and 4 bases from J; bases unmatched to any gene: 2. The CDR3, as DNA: TGTGCCAGCAGTTTTCCTAGCGGGTACAATGAGCAGTTCTTC. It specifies CASSFPSGYNEQFF.

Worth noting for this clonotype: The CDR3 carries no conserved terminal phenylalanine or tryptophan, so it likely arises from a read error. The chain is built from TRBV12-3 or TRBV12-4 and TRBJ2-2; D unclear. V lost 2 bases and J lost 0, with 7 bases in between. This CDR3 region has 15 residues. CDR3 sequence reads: CASSLSTPNTGELFS. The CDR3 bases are TGTGCCAGCAGTTTAAGTACCCCGAACACCGGGGAGCTGTTTTCT.

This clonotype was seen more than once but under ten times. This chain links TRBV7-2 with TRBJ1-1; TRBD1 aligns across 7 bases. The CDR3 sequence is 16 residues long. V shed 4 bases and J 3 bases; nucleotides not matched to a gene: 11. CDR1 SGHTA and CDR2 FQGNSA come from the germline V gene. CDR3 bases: TGTGCCAGCAGCTCCAGGGGGGGACAGATTTACACTGAAGCTTTCTTT. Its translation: CASSSRGGQIYTEAFF.

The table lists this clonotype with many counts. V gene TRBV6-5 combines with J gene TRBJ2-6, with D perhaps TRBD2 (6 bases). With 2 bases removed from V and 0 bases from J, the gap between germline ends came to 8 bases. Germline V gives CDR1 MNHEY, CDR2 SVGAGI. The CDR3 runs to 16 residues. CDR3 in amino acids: CASSYREISGANVLTF. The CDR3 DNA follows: TGTGCCAGCAGTTACCGGGAGATCTCTGGGGCCAACGTCCTGACTTTC.

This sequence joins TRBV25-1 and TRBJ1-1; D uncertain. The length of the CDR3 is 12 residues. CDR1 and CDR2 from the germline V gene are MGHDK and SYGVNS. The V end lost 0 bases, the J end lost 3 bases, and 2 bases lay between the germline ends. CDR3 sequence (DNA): TGTGCCAGCAGTGAATATGACACTGAAGCTTTCTTT. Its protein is CASSEYDTEAFF. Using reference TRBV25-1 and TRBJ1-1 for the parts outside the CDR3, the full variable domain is EADIYQTPRYLVIGTGKKITLECSQTMGHDKMYWYQQDPGMELHLIHYSYGVNSTEKGDLSSESTVSRIRTEHFPLTLESARPSHTSQYLCASSEYDTEAFFGQGTRLTVV.

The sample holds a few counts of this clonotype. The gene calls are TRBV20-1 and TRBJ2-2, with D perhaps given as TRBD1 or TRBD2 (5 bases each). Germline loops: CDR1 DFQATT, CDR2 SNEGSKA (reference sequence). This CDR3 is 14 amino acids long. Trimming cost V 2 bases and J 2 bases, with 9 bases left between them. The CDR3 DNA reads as TGCAGTGCTAGATGGGACCGTAACACCGGGGAGCTGTTTTTT. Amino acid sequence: CSARWDRNTGELFF.

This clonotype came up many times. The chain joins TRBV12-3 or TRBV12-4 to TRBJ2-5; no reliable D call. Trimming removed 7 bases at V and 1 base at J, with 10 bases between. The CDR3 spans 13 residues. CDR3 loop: CASTLFPQETQYF. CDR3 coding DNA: TGTGCCAGCACTCTCTTCCCCCAAGAGACCCAGTACTTC.